This entry describes one T cell receptor (beta chain). This clone's antigen is unknown. The library was produced with the immunoSEQ multiplex PCR assay. For the multiplex PCR, a mixture combining 60 forward primers for TCR Vbeta segments and 13 reverse primers for TCR Jbeta segments was used. The CDR3 region of rearranged TCR beta genes was amplified from genomic DNA by a multiplex PCR assay. The Illumina HiSeq System was used to sequence the amplified TCR beta libraries as 87-base-pair reads. Processing in the source paper ran as follows. Across the 500 to 750 repertoires, a later analysis counted around 80 million unique TCR beta chains, approximately 12 million of which were shared by at least two donors. Raw reads were error-corrected and collapsed into unique sequences with a nearest-neighbor algorithm that merged closely related sequences to remove PCR and sequencing errors. CDR3 sequences were aligned to IMGT reference sequences to assign V, D and J gene segments. For a sequence to be retained, at least a six-nucleotide match to both a V gene segment and a J gene segment was required. A rearrangement counted as productive if the CDR3 had no stop codons and remained in frame with V and J, and every other rearrangement counted as non-productive. Following IMGT convention, CDR3 was defined as the stretch from the second conserved V-encoded cysteine up to the conserved J-encoded phenylalanine. In an earlier analysis of more than 550 of the donors, sequences lacking an unambiguous match to a single V gene segment were excluded. An earlier analysis of approximately 590 of the donors called V segments functional above 56.7% productive rearrangements and segregating when the between-donor standard deviation exceeded 5%. A statistical classification framework was developed to diagnose cytomegalovirus status using the catalog of TCR beta chain sequences. A later analysis assigned V and J genes by comparing TCR nucleotide sequences with IMGT/GENE-DB human TR gene sequences. The TCRdist pipeline was used in a later analysis to assign CDR3 sequences and most-parsimonious VDJ recombination scenarios. In a later analysis, every TCR beta chain was defined by the combination of its CDR3 amino acid sequence and its V-gene family, and reads without a unique V-gene family were dropped. As a way to deal with suspected cross-contamination and a sequencing artifact, a later analysis dropped under 600 nucleotide sequences that were highly shared and had low generation probability. For each public chain, a later analysis derived a clonal expansion index from normalized ranks of inferred template counts within each repertoire. Generation probabilities in a later analysis came from a VDJ recombination model fitted to out-of-frame rearrangements, and those results were checked against IGoR. In a later analysis, hypergeometric tests were used to score TCR-TCR, TCR-HLA and TCR-CMV co-occurrence, with a repertoire-size bias correction applied to TCR pairs. False discovery rates were estimated in a later analysis by permuting HLA or CMV assignments 20 times. In a later analysis, co-occurring TCRs were grouped using DBSCAN, with TCRdist sequence similarity added in when clustering inside HLA-allele-positive subsets. For co-occurrence clustering, repertoires with fewer than 30,000 or more than 120,000 public chains were excluded, along with 4 to 6 repertoires with anomalous nucleotide sharing. The immuneACCESS repertoire file appears here via TCRdb, limited to in-frame rearrangements. These files lack a portion of the clones; in checked studies, under half of the deficit traces to unresolved V genes, and the cause of the others is not known. Clonal size and the V and J genes are those of that table, whereas D and trimming came from the DNA. For this sample, the table gives 95,000 to 150,000 clones. The ten largest make up around 3.9% of the sample.

The cohort comprised hundreds of healthy bone marrow donors. All cohort members were sampled while nominally healthy, although unrecorded immune exposures were likely present. The donor tested CMV seronegative and was one of the 352 seronegative cohort members. A peripheral blood sample was provided by each donor, and peripheral blood mononuclear cells were used for TCR beta sequencing. The Qiagen DNeasy Blood Extraction Kit was used to extract genomic DNA from the blood cell samples. Trimming accounts for 5 bases at V and 1 base at J, while the number of junction bases matched to no gene is 6. The CDR3 covers 15 residues, taking in both the cysteine and the phenylalanine. The read is trimmed to its CDR3 DNA, 45 bases read in frame from base 1. The germline V gene (reference sequence) provides CDR1 LNHDA and CDR2 SQIVND. The entry originates in a study of cytomegalovirus exposure and HLA in healthy donors listed by TCRdb under 2017. Broadly, across the study: An earlier analysis of approximately 640 of the donors reported approximately 290 Gb of sequence data and roughly 110 million unique TCR beta sequences from 150 million to 200 million T cells. An early release that covered 640 HLA-typed donors contained around 330 gigabases of sequencing data and about 93 million unique TCR sequences. Among the approximately 430 genotyped donors, approximately 76% belonged to the genetic ancestry cluster associated with self-reported Caucasian donors. The aim of the study was to test whether cataloging public T cell receptors could identify signatures of past pathogen exposure. The T cell repertoires of several hundred subjects were profiled by immunosequencing and related to cytomegalovirus serostatus. Along with the 666-subject first cohort, a separate validation cohort of approximately 110 different subjects was used. The study combined high-throughput TCR immunosequencing, statistical association of individual TCRs with disease status, and machine learning to predict cytomegalovirus infection status. A later analysis re-examined previously published TCR beta repertoires from more than 600 donors and added high-resolution HLA genotyping to investigate patterns of TCR occurrence. In the later analysis, no new phenotypic data were used to find candidate immune exposures; instead, reliance was placed on TCR beta sequences and their occurrence across donors. To decide whether each TCR beta V gene segment behaved as functional or pseudogenic, an earlier analysis of some 570 of the donors relied on high-throughput TCR beta sequencing. Alongside the repertoire data, information on donor age, sex, ethnicity and CMV serostatus was compiled. A later genetic analysis used genome-wide SNP genotypes for about three fifths of the 666 donors, treating that subset as a discovery cohort. All discovery cohort repertoires had been generated on a single sequencing platform. HLA typing covered class I and class II loci at four-digit resolution. Typing coverage varied by locus: about 620-630 donors for A, B, C, DRB1 and DQB1; around 560 for DQA1; nearly 610 for DPA1; approximately 470 for DPB1. Five DR-DQ haplotypes were treated as single units for association and clustering because of strong linkage in the cohort. Across approximately 400 genotyped donors of the cohort, an average of about 250,000 unique TCR beta nucleotide sequences per donor were sequenced, and 15% to 20% of those sequences were non-productive.

Here is what the overall study found, with its caveats: In an earlier analysis of more than 500 of the donors, most TCR beta V segments appeared in productive rearrangements about 90% or about 30% of the time, broadly matching IMGT annotations. At a false discovery rate of 0.05, a later analysis linked roughly 17,000 TCR beta sequences to specific HLA alleles. CMV serostatus was the only immune exposure information available for the cohort. A later analysis reported that several top co-occurrence clusters appeared linked to parvovirus B19, influenza, CMV and Epstein-Barr virus. Most TCR sequences were observed very rarely across donors, whereas some public TCRs were present in many individuals. Only TCR beta chains were sequenced in this cohort, and the absence of alpha or paired-chain data limited detectable features. In a later analysis, HLA-associated TCR beta chains showed more clonal expansion and lower generation probabilities than non-associated chains that were equally common. The classifier was reported to diagnose cytomegalovirus status with high specificity and sensitivity in both the original cohort and the validation cohort. According to a later analysis, TCR association rates differed among HLA loci, with DRB1 alleles showing the most associated TCRs and HLA-C alleles showing the fewest. In vitro tests confirmed that three of the cytomegalovirus-associated TCR beta chains recognize cytomegalovirus antigens. Because HLA typing was missing for some donors at each locus, association tests included only the typed subset. The authors suggested that the approach could potentially be generalized to other disease states and immunological phenotypes. An association between a missense DCLRE1C variant and V-gene and J-gene trimming of TCR beta chains was found in a later genetic analysis and replicated in an independent cohort. Strong co-occurrence of HLA alleles, especially DR and DQ, made assigning TCR associations to individual alleles difficult. Some IMGT-functional V segments, including TRBV6-2 and TRBV6-3, could not be distinguished by the 87-base-pair reads and were therefore excluded. A group of highly shared sequence variants was considered likely to be a technical artifact of the sequencing pipeline. Because counts were too low, about 15 rarely observed V segments, including chromosome 9 orphons, were left out of the earlier analysis of roughly 600 of the donors. Most CMV-associated TCR beta chains appeared to be HLA-restricted in a later analysis, and the HLA associations seemed to be driven largely by CMV exposure. Correlated functional status among segregating V segments might reflect linkage disequilibrium, but an unknown experimental factor could not be ruled out. A total of 164 TCR beta chains were listed by the study as associated with cytomegalovirus. According to a later genetic analysis, donors in an Asian-associated ancestry cluster had fewer N-insertions in productive TCRs than the approximately 630-donor mean. A further reported finding was that TCR beta sequences accurately predicted the HLA-A and HLA-B alleles for most subjects in the first cohort. Presence/absence analyses assumed roughly uniform sequencing depth across donors, an assumption that may not hold.

In this chain, TRBV19 is recombined with TRBJ2-5, and 8 junction bases match TRBD2. This sequence originates from a man aged 18 to 30 in good health and CMV-seronegative. The specimen was PBMCs. The base sequence is TGTGCCAGTAGTCCCGGCGCGGGGGGCCAAGAGACCCAGTACTTC. Its translation is CASSPGAGGQETQYF.